This T cell receptor beta chain was sequenced for a study of Graves' ophthalmopathy and Graves' hyperthyroidism. This clonotype was seen more than once but under ten times. CDR3 length: 12 residues. CDR1 and CDR2 from the germline V gene are SNHLY and FYNNEI. V lost 7 bases to trimming and J lost 5 bases, with 11 bases between them. RNA transcripts were the template, and TCR beta CDR3 regions were amplified from them. The first round was an RT-PCR with HTBI primers, and the second round was a multiplex PCR. In TCRdb, the multiplex PCR reads were re-called with MiXCR into one record per CDR3 protein. Of around 670,000 distinct CDR3 sequences listed, 40% are singletons.

The chain uses TRBV2 and TRBJ1-2; D gene uncertain. The material sequenced was peripheral blood. The clonotype originates from an adult man with Graves' ophthalmopathy. For the CDR3, the DNA is TGTGCCAGCACCGACGCAGGTTATGGCTACACCTTC. Amino acids: CASTDAGYGYTF.